This is a list of T cell receptor beta chains from one sample in a study of cytomegalovirus exposure and HLA in healthy donors. Sequencing was performed with immunoSEQ multiplex PCR; in TCRdb, only in-frame clones are kept and a portion is missing. This table holds around 60,000 clones, over 85% found once. The specimen sequenced was PBMCs. All receptors derive from a woman aged 18-30 years in good health and CMV-seropositive. The CDR3 runs from the conserved cysteine through the conserved F or W. The D gene is left open where the match is weak. Rows may omit the clone size; those that give it use once, few, many or a size class.

length	D	size	J	V	DNA	CDR3
16	-	-	TRBJ2-5	TRBV7-2	TGTGCCAGCAGCTTAGAGGTACGTGGAGCCCAAGAGACCCAGTACTTC	CASSLEVRGAQETQYF
14	TRBD2	-	TRBJ2-1	TRBV5-1	TGCGCCAGTAAAAGCGGGGGGAACTACAATGAGCAGTTCTTC	CASKSGGNYNEQFF
16	-	-	TRBJ2-1	TRBV5-1	TGCGCCAGCAGCTTGGTAGCTACGAGCTCCTACAATGAGCAGTTCTTC	CASSLVATSSYNEQFF
14	-	-	TRBJ2-3	TRBV5-6	TGTGCCAGCAGCTTAGGGGCCCACACAGATACGCAGTATTTT	CASSLGAHTDTQYF
15	TRBD1	-	TRBJ1-3	TRBV30	TGTGCCTGGGTGCGACAGGGAATTTCTGGAAACACCATATATTTT	CAWVRQGISGNTIYF
16	TRBD1	once	TRBJ2-3	TRBV19	TGTGCCAGTAGTACCCGGGACAGGGATTTATCAGATACGCAGTATTTT	CASSTRDRDLSDTQYF
15	-	once	TRBJ1-6	TRBV28	TGTGCCAGCAGTCGGACAGTCCCCTTTGATTCACCCCTCCACTTT	CASSRTVPFDSPLHF
16	TRBD2	-	TRBJ2-3	TRBV5-1	TGCGCCAGCAGCCTATTGGGGACTAGTAGGTCAGATACGCAGTATTTT	CASSLLGTSRSDTQYF
16	TRBD2	few	TRBJ2-7	TRBV7-2	TGTGCCAGCAGCTTCGTTCGACTAGCGGGGGGTACAGAGCAGTACTTC	CASSFVRLAGGTEQYF
16	TRBD1	-	TRBJ1-5	TRBV7-2	TGTGCCAGCAGCTCCACACCAGGGGGAGGCAATCAGCCCCAGCATTTT	CASSSTPGGGNQPQHF
10	-	-	TRBJ1-1	TRBV28	TGTGCCAGCGAGGCCACTGAAGCTTTCTTT	CASEATEAFF
13	TRBD2	-	TRBJ2-7	TRBV29-1	TGCAGCGTTGAAGAGCGGGAGCCTTACGAGCAGTACTTC	CSVEEREPYEQYF
17	-	few	TRBJ2-1	TRBV12-5	TGTGCTAGTGGTTCCCGCTCCCGGGCAGGGGAATACAATGAGCAGTTCTTC	CASGSRSRAGEYNEQFF
14	TRBD2	-	TRBJ2-1	TRBV14	TGTGCCAGCAGCCCTGGACTAGCGATCAATGAGCAGTTCTTC	CASSPGLAINEQFF
17	TRBD1	-	TRBJ1-2	TRBV7-9	TGTGCCAGCAGCTTAGGGGGACAGGGGGCGCGGGACTATGGCTACACCTTC	CASSLGGQGARDYGYTF
13	-	-	TRBJ1-4	TRBV6-1	TGTGCCAGCCAGGGGACCCTTGGTGAAAAACTGTTTTTT	CASQGTLGEKLFF
13	-	once	TRBJ1-2	TRBV2	TGTGCCAGCAGTGTGGGCAGGCAGTATGGCTACACCTTC	CASSVGRQYGYTF
13	-	-	TRBJ1-6	TRBV19	TGTGCCAGTAGCCACGGACAAGGATCACCCCTCCACTTT	CASSHGQGSPLHF
16	TRBD2	-	TRBJ2-3	TRBV5-1	TGCGCCAGCAGCCCACGACTAGCGGGGAGGGCAGATACGCAGTATTTT	CASSPRLAGRADTQYF
15	TRBD2	-	TRBJ2-7	TRBV7-8	TGTGCCAGCAGCGTCTTTAGCGGGTTATCCTACGAGCAGTACTTC	CASSVFSGLSYEQYF
14	-	-	TRBJ1-3	TRBV7-8	TGTGCCAGCAGCTTAGATTCGGGGGGAAACACCATATATTTT	CASSLDSGGNTIYF
17	TRBD2	-	TRBJ2-7	TRBV4-2	TGTGCCAGCAGCACCCTCGGCGGGCTAGCGGTGACCTACGAGCAGTACTTC	CASSTLGGLAVTYEQYF
12	-	-	TRBJ1-5	TRBV29-1	TGCAGCGTTGGGGAGGGAGATCAGCCCCAGCATTTT	CSVGEGDQPQHF
16	-	-	TRBJ2-7	TRBV11-2	TGTGCCAGCAGCTTAGATTTGACAACGGGGTACTACGAGCAGTACTTC	CASSLDLTTGYYEQYF
15	-	-	TRBJ1-1	TRBV7-6	TGTGCCAGCAGCTTAGCGCTGGGGGGGAACACTGAAGCTTTCTTT	CASSLALGGNTEAFF
15	TRBD2	once	TRBJ2-3	TRBV30	TGTGCCTGGAGGCGCCCTAGCGGCCGCACAGATACGCAGTATTTT	CAWRRPSGRTDTQYF
15	TRBD2	-	TRBJ2-1	TRBV7-2	TGTGCCAGCAGCCTGATAGCGGGGGTACCCAATGAGCAGTTCTTC	CASSLIAGVPNEQFF
13	TRBD1	-	TRBJ1-6	TRBV30	TGTGCCTGGGGGGGACAGATGAATTCACCCCTCCACTTT	CAWGGQMNSPLHF
16	-	-	TRBJ1-5	TRBV1	TGCACCAGCAGCCCCTCCGGGACAGCGGGCAATCAGCCCCAGCATTTT	CTSSPSGTAGNQPQHF
16	TRBD1	-	TRBJ2-3	TRBV5-1	TGCGCCAGCAGCTTTGGACAGGGCGGTGGGACAGATACGCAGTATTTT	CASSFGQGGGTDTQYF
16	-	-	TRBJ2-2	TRBV5-5	TGTGCCAGCAGCTCCCTCGGGGACTCGAACACCGGGGAGCTGTTTTTT	CASSSLGDSNTGELFF
15	TRBD2	few	TRBJ2-7	TRBV30	TGTGCCTGGAGAGTAGGGACTAGCGGGAGTTCCGAGCAGTACTTC	CAWRVGTSGSSEQYF
13	-	-	TRBJ2-1	TRBV6-1	TGTGCCAGCAGTGAAGGGACAGTCAATGAGCAGTTCTTC	CASSEGTVNEQFF
16	TRBD2	-	TRBJ2-7	TRBV5-4	TGTGCCTCCTCCGGGACTAGCGGGAGGATCCCCTACGAGCAGTACTTC	CASSGTSGRIPYEQYF
16	TRBD2	-	TRBJ2-7	TRBV27	TGTGCCAGCAGTTTTCGGGATAGCGGGAGGGCTCACGAGCAGTACTTC	CASSFRDSGRAHEQYF
13	-	-	TRBJ1-1	TRBV19	TGTGCCAGTAGGGGTCCCCGCGGCACTGAAGCTTTCTTT	CASRGPRGTEAFF
15	-	-	TRBJ2-1	TRBV25-1	TGTGCCAGCAGTGCCACCGGGATAGGAGGAAATGAGCAGTTCTTC	CASSATGIGGNEQFF
15	TRBD1	-	TRBJ1-6	TRBV6-5	TGTGCCAGCAGGCACCGGGACAGGGACAATTCACCCCTCCACTTT	CASRHRDRDNSPLHF
12	-	-	TRBJ2-7	TRBV15	TGTGCCACCGGTCAGGCCTCCTACGAGCAGTACTTC	CATGQASYEQYF
16	-	-	TRBJ2-3	TRBV5-4	TGTGCCAGCAGCTTGGACAGGACAACTAGCACAGATACGCAGTATTTT	CASSLDRTTSTDTQYF